This T cell receptor (beta chain) stems from a study of radiation and T cells in renal cell carcinoma. Whole-study context: Nephrectomy followed 15 Gy stereotactic body radiation by 4 weeks.

Libraries were prepared by immunoSEQ multiplex PCR; TCRdb keeps only in-frame clonotypes and omits some of them. The table has 150,000 or so clones, 88% seen once. The time point: baseline pretreatment blood. Treatment in this sample: 15 Gy SBRT to primary tumor, nephrectomy 4 weeks later. After SBRT, blood was collected at 2 and 4 weeks, plus baseline. The tumor was a clear cell renal cell carcinoma. The CDR3 is 16 residues long. The germline V gene has CDR1 SGDLS and CDR2 YYNGEE. V lost 0 bases, J lost 6 bases, and 8 bases stayed unmatched. Findings of the study overall: Top tumor clonotypes rose in blood 2 weeks post-radiation, then contracted.

Of note for this clone: Its antigen is unidentified.

The material was blood, obtained from a patient whose treatment included radiotherapy and nephrectomy. This clonotype was sampled from a woman in her 70s with renal cell carcinoma. This chain uses TRBV9 with TRBJ1-1; 10 nucleotides align to TRBD1. This CDR3 is CASSVGQGAGYAEAFF. CDR3 in DNA: TGTGCCAGCAGCGTAGGACAGGGGGCTGGTTATGCTGAAGCTTTCTTT.